A selection of T cell receptor beta chains follows, all from one sample in a study of T cell responses to AZD1222 COVID-19 vaccine. TCRdb's table, derived via immunoSEQ multiplex PCR, lists solely in-frame clones and lacks some. The table shows 150,000 or so clones, with more than 80% occurring only once. The specimen comprised peripheral blood, sampled on day 0 of AZD1222 vaccination. All receptors come from an adult in good health. Both conserved end residues are part of each CDR3. Each record gives: D gene, clone size, V gene, J gene, CDR3 protein, CDR3 DNA. The D gene is left open where the match is weak. Rows may omit the clone size; those that give it use once, few, many or a size class.

d_call: .; clone_size: .; v_call: TRBV5-4; j_call: TRBJ1-2; cdr3_aa: CASSPAGVSGNGYTF; cdr3_nt: TGTGCCAGCAGCCCGGCCGGCGTATCAGGGAATGGCTACACCTTC
d_call: .; clone_size: .; v_call: TRBV4-1; j_call: TRBJ2-7; cdr3_aa: CASSHLGLSGYEQYF; cdr3_nt: TGCGCCAGCAGCCACTTAGGGTTAAGCGGCTACGAGCAGTACTTC
d_call: .; clone_size: .; v_call: TRBV2; j_call: TRBJ1-6; cdr3_aa: CASSPRPGNSPLHF; cdr3_nt: TGTGCCAGCAGTCCACGGCCGGGGAATTCACCCCTCCACTTT
d_call: .; clone_size: once; v_call: TRBV23-1; j_call: TRBJ2-7; cdr3_aa: CASSPYKGDPYEQYF; cdr3_nt: TGCGCCAGCAGTCCTTACAAGGGGGATCCCTACGAGCAGTACTTC
d_call: TRBD2; clone_size: once; v_call: TRBV9; j_call: TRBJ2-1; cdr3_aa: CASSPGGSGGNEQFF; cdr3_nt: TGTGCCAGCAGCCCTGGGGGTAGCGGGGGCAATGAGCAGTTCTTC
d_call: .; clone_size: .; v_call: TRBV2; j_call: TRBJ1-4; cdr3_aa: CASSGGRSNEKLFF; cdr3_nt: TGTGCCAGCAGCGGGGGCAGAAGTAATGAAAAACTGTTTTTT
d_call: TRBD1; clone_size: .; v_call: TRBV6-5; j_call: TRBJ2-2; cdr3_aa: CASYPGQQPGELFF; cdr3_nt: TGTGCCAGCTACCCGGGACAGCAGCCCGGGGAGCTGTTTTTT
d_call: .; clone_size: .; v_call: TRBV28; j_call: TRBJ2-1; cdr3_aa: CASSFGPRYNEQFF; cdr3_nt: TGTGCCAGCAGTTTTGGGCCGAGATACAATGAGCAGTTCTTC
d_call: .; clone_size: .; v_call: TRBV6-2/TRBV6-3; j_call: TRBJ2-1; cdr3_aa: CASSYSDGAYNEQFF; cdr3_nt: TGTGCCAGCAGTTACTCGGACGGGGCCTACAATGAGCAGTTCTTC
d_call: TRBD1; clone_size: once; v_call: TRBV5-1; j_call: TRBJ2-2; cdr3_aa: CASSLTGANTGELFF; cdr3_nt: TGCGCCAGCAGCTTAACAGGGGCGAACACCGGGGAGCTGTTTTTT
d_call: .; clone_size: .; v_call: TRBV21-1; j_call: TRBJ2-1; cdr3_aa: CASTDGTQADNEQFF; cdr3_nt: TGTGCCAGCACTGACGGGACACAGGCGGACAATGAGCAGTTCTTC
d_call: .; clone_size: .; v_call: TRBV29-1; j_call: TRBJ2-2; cdr3_aa: CSVEDRGGITGELFF; cdr3_nt: TGCAGCGTTGAAGACAGGGGGGGTATCACCGGGGAGCTGTTTTTT
d_call: .; clone_size: .; v_call: TRBV29-1; j_call: TRBJ2-7; cdr3_aa: CSVEGDGSSYEQYF; cdr3_nt: TGCAGCGTTGAGGGGGACGGAAGCTCCTACGAGCAGTACTTC
d_call: .; clone_size: .; v_call: TRBV11-2; j_call: TRBJ2-5; cdr3_aa: CASSLSFETQYF; cdr3_nt: TGTGCCAGCAGCTTAAGTTTTGAGACCCAGTACTTC